This T cell receptor (beta chain) was profiled in a study of cytomegalovirus exposure and HLA in healthy donors. Findings of the study overall: Confirmation was obtained in vitro that a few CMV-associated chains are specific for CMV antigens. The study recorded some 160 TCR beta chains that were cytomegalovirus-associated.

There are 15 residues in the CDR3. Germline V gene sequence: CDR1 MNHEY, CDR2 SMNVEV (reference sequence). Data came from immunoSEQ multiplex PCR; TCRdb stores just in-frame clones and leaves some out. Altogether about 120,000 clones are present, under 90% being singletons, with the ten largest covering 2.1%. Note on this clone: The antigen remains undetermined. Its ends do not fully match the called genes, so a read error is possible.

The V gene is TRBV27, the J gene TRBJ1-4; possibly TRBD1 for D (5 bases). The sequence came from a woman aged 25 to 39 in good health and CMV-seronegative. Sequencing was performed on PBMCs. The CDR3 coding sequence is TGTGCCAGCAGTATATCAGGGAGACCTAATGAAAAACTGTTTTTT. It specifies CASSISGRPNEKLFF. Full variable domain (remainder filled in from reference TRBV27 and TRBJ1-4): EAQVTQNPRYLITVTGKKLTVTCSQNMNHEYMSWYRQDPGLGLRQIYYSMNVEVTDKGDVPEGYKVSRKEKRNFPLILESPSPNQTSLYFCASSISGRPNEKLFFGSGTQLSVL.